What follows is one T cell receptor beta chain and its context. Original processing methods: Reference gene primer amplification in the assay estimated nucleated cell counts. Only in-frame clones appear in the TCRdb table, and some are missing; sequencing was by immunoSEQ multiplex PCR. The DNA gave D and trimming, while V, J and clone size come from that table. The sample has some 170,000 clones, roughly 80% seen once. These data are taken from a study of blood T cell repertoires in COVID-19. About the study: Acute-phase and convalescent COVID-19 samples originated in the United States, Italy and Spain. Sources were T cells, B-cell-depleted T cells, or PBMCs; the material itself was cDNA or gDNA.

Trimming took 0 bases from V and 5 from J, leaving 5 bases between them. Germline CDR1 is LGHDT and CDR2 is YNNKEL (reference sequence). This CDR3 is 13 amino acids long. The TCR was taken from a man in his 70s with acute or convalescent COVID-19. The V gene is TRBV3-1 (or the pseudogene TRBV3-2), the J gene TRBJ1-5; no clear D. Material for sequencing was peripheral blood. CDR3 in DNA: TGTGCCAGCAGCCAAGATCGGGATCAGCCCCAGCATTTT. It yields the protein CASSQDRDQPQHF.